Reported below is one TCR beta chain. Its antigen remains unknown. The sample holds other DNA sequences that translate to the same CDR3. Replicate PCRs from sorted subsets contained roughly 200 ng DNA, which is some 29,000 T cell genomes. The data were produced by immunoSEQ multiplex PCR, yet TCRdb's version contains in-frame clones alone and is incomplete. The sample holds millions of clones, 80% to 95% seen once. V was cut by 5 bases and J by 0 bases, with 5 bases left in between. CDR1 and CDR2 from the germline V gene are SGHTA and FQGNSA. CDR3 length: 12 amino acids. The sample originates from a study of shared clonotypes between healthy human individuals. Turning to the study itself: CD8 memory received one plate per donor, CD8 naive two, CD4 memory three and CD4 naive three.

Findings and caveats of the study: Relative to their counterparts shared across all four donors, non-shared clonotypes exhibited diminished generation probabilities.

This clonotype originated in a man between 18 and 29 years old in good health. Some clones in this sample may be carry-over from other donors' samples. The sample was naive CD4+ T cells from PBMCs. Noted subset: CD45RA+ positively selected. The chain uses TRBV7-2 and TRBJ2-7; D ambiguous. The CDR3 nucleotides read TGTGCCAGCAGCCCGACCTCCTACGAGCAGTACTTC. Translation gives CASSPTSYEQYF.